This T cell receptor (beta chain) was profiled in a study of Graves' ophthalmopathy and Graves' hyperthyroidism. Amplified material comprised TCR beta CDR3 regions derived from RNA transcripts. The authors performed first-round RT-PCR with HTBI primers and then a second-round multiplex PCR. TCRdb reanalysed the multiplex PCR reads using MiXCR and keeps one entry per CDR3 protein. The profile shows over a million distinct CDR3 sequences, 35% to 40% of them singletons. Thyroid ultrasound, orbital computed tomography, TRAb, serum thyroxine and clinical symptoms formed the basis of diagnosis. After removal of 6 bases from V and 2 bases from J, the junction contained 8 bases not matched to a gene. The CDR3 has 15 residues. The germline V gene encodes CDR1 SEHNR and CDR2 FQNEAQ (reference sequence).

The receptor comes from an adult man with Graves' hyperthyroidism. Sequenced input: peripheral blood or thyroid tissue (not recorded which). The chain carries TRBV7-9 and TRBJ2-5; TRBD1 matches at 8 bases. CDR3 DNA sequence: TGTGCCAGCAGACCTGACAGGGGCGTACAAGAGACCCAGTACTTC. As protein: CASRPDRGVQETQYF.